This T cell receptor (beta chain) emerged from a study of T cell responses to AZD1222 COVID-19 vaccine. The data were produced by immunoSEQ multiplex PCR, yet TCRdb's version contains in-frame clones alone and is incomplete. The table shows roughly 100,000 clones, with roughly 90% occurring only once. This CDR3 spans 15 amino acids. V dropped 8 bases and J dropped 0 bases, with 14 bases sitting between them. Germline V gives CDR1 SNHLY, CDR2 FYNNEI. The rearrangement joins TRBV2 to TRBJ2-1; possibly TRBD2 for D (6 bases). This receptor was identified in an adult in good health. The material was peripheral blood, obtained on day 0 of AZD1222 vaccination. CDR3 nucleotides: TGTGCCAGCGCGGGCGGGGTCAGCTCCTACAATGAGCAGTTCTTC. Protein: CASAGGVSSYNEQFF.